This TCR beta chain was captured in a study of Ad26.COV2.S vaccination and SARS-CoV-2 variants. Study information: The donor was enrolled in the Ad26.COV2.S arm of the COV1001 trial. Study findings and constraints: Substantial breadth was reportedly displayed by spike-specific CD8+ and CD4+ T cell responses after vaccination.

Treatment given: approximately 18 received Ad26.COV2.S at low or high dose, single or two shots; roughly five received placebo; per-sample allocation not given. Collection of samples fell on day 63 after the first vaccine or placebo injection. Germline V gene data show CDR1 as MGHDK and CDR2 as SYGVNS. This CDR3 comprises 11 residues. The V end was cut by 7 bases, the J end by 5 bases, with 9 bases between. Data came from immunoSEQ multiplex PCR; TCRdb stores just in-frame clones and leaves some out. This table has about 390,000 clones, about 88% appearing once. Of note for this clone: Its antigen is currently unknown.

The source was peripheral blood, collected in a trial of Ad26.COV2.S vaccine versus placebo. This chain uses TRBV25-1 with TRBJ2-7; D is tentatively TRBD1 or TRBD2 (5 bases each). The TCR comes from a person between 18 and 65 years old who received the Ad26.COV2.S COVID-19 vaccine or a placebo. This CDR3 reads CASKQGDEQYF. Written as DNA, the CDR3 is TGTGCCAGCAAGCAGGGAGACGAGCAGTACTTC.